A selection of T cell receptor beta chains follows, all from one sample in a study of regulatory T cells in long-lasting Graves disease. A single record per CDR3 protein comes from TCRdb applying MiXCR to the multiplex PCR reads. The top ten hold over 15% of the sample, which has a few hundred thousand distinct CDR3 sequences, about 11% seen once. These same data were also listed under a study on T cells in Graves' hyperthyroidism and ophthalmopathy.

The specimen comprised peripheral blood mononuclear cells (PBMCs), sampled at new diagnosis, from a patient treated with antithyroid drugs. Receptors were obtained from a woman aged 18-35 years with Graves disease. CDR3s include the opening cysteine and the closing phenylalanine or tryptophan. A D gene is named only where the DNA matches it firmly. Part of the rows lack a size; the others show once, few, many or a class for expanded clones.

v_gene: TRBV27
j_gene: TRBJ2-7
d_gene: TRBD1
abundance: .
CDR3aa: CASSSDRNGLDEQYF
CDR3nt: TGTGCCAGCAGTTCGGACAGGAATGGTTTGGACGAGCAGTACTTC

v_gene: TRBV6-9
j_gene: TRBJ1-1
d_gene: .
abundance: many
CDR3aa: CASSYTPNTEAFF
CDR3nt: TGTGCCAGCAGTTACACGCCGAACACTGAAGCTTTCTTT

v_gene: TRBV5-1
j_gene: TRBJ2-7
d_gene: .
abundance: many
CDR3aa: CASALMTATYEQYF
CDR3nt: TGCGCCAGCGCCCTGATGACAGCAACCTACGAGCAGTACTTC

v_gene: TRBV7-2
j_gene: TRBJ2-2
d_gene: .
abundance: many
CDR3aa: CASSPRTALTGELFF
CDR3nt: TGTGCCAGCAGCCCAAGGACAGCCCTAACCGGGGAGCTGTTTTTT

v_gene: TRBV11-2
j_gene: TRBJ1-2
d_gene: .
abundance: many
CDR3aa: CASARRSAYGYTF
CDR3nt: TGTGCTAGTGCTCGTAGAAGTGCCTATGGCTACACCTTC

v_gene: TRBV9
j_gene: TRBJ1-5
d_gene: .
abundance: few
CDR3aa: CASSVGGTGNQPQHF
CDR3nt: TGTGCCAGCAGCGTAGGGGGAACGGGCAATCAGCCCCAGCATTTT

v_gene: TRBV30
j_gene: TRBJ2-5
d_gene: .
abundance: many
CDR3aa: CAWSRGTMSQYF
CDR3nt: TGTGCCTGGAGTAGGGGAACGATGTCCCAGTACTTC

v_gene: TRBV11-2
j_gene: TRBJ2-7
d_gene: TRBD1
abundance: many
CDR3aa: CASSLGQGRYEQYF
CDR3nt: TGTGCCAGCAGCTTAGGACAGGGCAGATACGAGCAGTACTTC

v_gene: TRBV6-2/TRBV6-3
j_gene: TRBJ1-5
d_gene: .
abundance: few
CDR3aa: CASSPLEGMGNQPQHF
CDR3nt: TGTGCCAGCAGCCCCTTAGAGGGGATGGGCAATCAGCCCCAGCATTTT

v_gene: TRBV28
j_gene: TRBJ2-3
d_gene: TRBD2
abundance: many
CDR3aa: CASSLLVSGSTDTQYF
CDR3nt: TGTGCCAGCAGTTTATTGGTTAGCGGGAGCACAGATACGCAGTATTTT

v_gene: TRBV24-1
j_gene: TRBJ2-1
d_gene: TRBD2
abundance: many
CDR3aa: CATSETSGTWNEQFF
CDR3nt: TGTGCCACCAGTGAGACTAGCGGGACATGGAATGAGCAGTTCTTC

v_gene: TRBV5-1
j_gene: TRBJ2-7
d_gene: TRBD1
abundance: many
CDR3aa: CASGPGQGYEQYF
CDR3nt: TGCGCCAGCGGACCGGGACAGGGCTACGAGCAGTACTTC

v_gene: TRBV19
j_gene: TRBJ2-7
d_gene: .
abundance: .
CDR3aa: CASSIPEDGYEQYF
CDR3nt: TGTGCCAGTAGTATACCGGAGGACGGGTACGAGCAGTACTTC

v_gene: TRBV6-9
j_gene: TRBJ1-1
d_gene: .
abundance: many
CDR3aa: CASSYAYLEEWNTEAFF
CDR3nt: TGTGCCAGCAGTTACGCGTACCTGGAAGAATGGAACACTGAAGCTTTCTTT

v_gene: TRBV15
j_gene: TRBJ1-2
d_gene: .
abundance: many
CDR3aa: CATSQQAGSLHGYTF
CDR3nt: TGTGCCACCAGCCAACAAGCGGGGAGCCTGCACGGCTACACCTTC

v_gene: TRBV6-1
j_gene: TRBJ1-2
d_gene: .
abundance: many
CDR3aa: CASSNAVYGYTF
CDR3nt: TGTGCCAGCAGCAACGCAGTTTATGGCTACACCTTC

v_gene: TRBV20-1
j_gene: TRBJ2-1
d_gene: .
abundance: many
CDR3aa: CSANGVTYNEQFF
CDR3nt: TGCAGTGCCAACGGAGTCACCTACAATGAGCAGTTCTTC

v_gene: TRBV20-1
j_gene: TRBJ1-1
d_gene: .
abundance: many
CDR3aa: CSARDYRAPNTEAFF
CDR3nt: TGCAGTGCTAGAGATTACAGGGCCCCGAACACTGAAGCTTTCTTT

v_gene: TRBV11-3
j_gene: TRBJ1-3
d_gene: .
abundance: few
CDR3aa: CASSSSAIGNTIYF
CDR3nt: TGTGCCAGCAGCTCGTCTGCTATCGGAAACACCATATATTTT

v_gene: TRBV4-3
j_gene: TRBJ2-3
d_gene: TRBD2
abundance: few
CDR3aa: CASSQSSGAGTDTQYF
CDR3nt: TGCGCCAGCAGCCAATCCAGCGGGGCGGGCACAGATACGCAGTATTTT

v_gene: TRBV11-2
j_gene: TRBJ1-6
d_gene: .
abundance: many
CDR3aa: CASSITGTYNSPLHF
CDR3nt: TGTGCCAGCAGCATCACAGGGACATATAATTCACCCCTCCACTTT

v_gene: TRBV19
j_gene: TRBJ1-2
d_gene: .
abundance: few
CDR3aa: CASSIVQGANYGYTF
CDR3nt: TGTGCCAGTAGTATAGTCCAGGGAGCTAACTATGGCTACACCTTC

v_gene: TRBV2
j_gene: TRBJ1-3
d_gene: .
abundance: many
CDR3aa: CASSEATPQPGNTIYF
CDR3nt: TGTGCCAGCAGTGAAGCCACCCCCCAACCTGGAAACACCATATATTTT

v_gene: TRBV7-6
j_gene: TRBJ1-2
d_gene: TRBD1
abundance: many
CDR3aa: CASSLAEWDREEIYGYTF
CDR3nt: TGTGCCAGCAGCTTAGCGGAGTGGGACAGGGAGGAGATCTATGGCTACACCTTC

v_gene: TRBV20-1
j_gene: TRBJ1-1
d_gene: .
abundance: many
CDR3aa: CSPLEPNTEAFF
CDR3nt: TGCAGTCCCTTGGAACCTAACACTGAAGCTTTCTTT

v_gene: TRBV30
j_gene: TRBJ2-1
d_gene: TRBD1
abundance: many
CDR3aa: CAWIRRTGGISHEQFF
CDR3nt: TGTGCCTGGATCCGTCGGACAGGGGGCATAAGTCATGAGCAGTTCTTC

v_gene: TRBV20-1
j_gene: TRBJ2-1
d_gene: .
abundance: many
CDR3aa: CSAPLQRSF
CDR3nt: TGCAGTGCCCCCCTTCAAAGGTCTTTC

v_gene: TRBV11-2
j_gene: TRBJ2-5
d_gene: TRBD2
abundance: few
CDR3aa: CASSLSGNPLGGQETQYF
CDR3nt: TGTGCCAGCAGCTTAAGCGGGAACCCACTGGGGGGCCAAGAGACCCAGTACTTC

v_gene: TRBV12-3/TRBV12-4
j_gene: TRBJ2-7
d_gene: TRBD2
abundance: many
CDR3aa: CASSLGGLAATYEQYF
CDR3nt: TGTGCCAGCAGTTTAGGTGGACTAGCGGCCACCTACGAGCAGTACTTC

v_gene: TRBV6-2/TRBV6-3
j_gene: TRBJ2-7
d_gene: .
abundance: many
CDR3aa: CASSYRYSYEQYF
CDR3nt: TGTGCCAGCAGTTACCGGTACAGCTACGAGCAGTACTTC

v_gene: TRBV9
j_gene: TRBJ1-4
d_gene: TRBD1
abundance: few
CDR3aa: CASSMSSRGQDEKLFF
CDR3nt: TGTGCCAGCAGCATGAGTTCCAGGGGGCAGGATGAAAAACTGTTTTTT

v_gene: TRBV20-1
j_gene: TRBJ1-1
d_gene: .
abundance: many
CDR3aa: CSARDQVDRPNTEAFF
CDR3nt: TGCAGTGCTAGGGACCAAGTTGACAGACCGAACACTGAAGCTTTCTTT

v_gene: TRBV10-1
j_gene: TRBJ1-1
d_gene: .
abundance: many
CDR3aa: CASSDPGTDTEAFF
CDR3nt: TGCGCCAGCAGTGATCCGGGGACGGACACTGAAGCTTTCTTT

v_gene: TRBV29-1
j_gene: TRBJ1-1
d_gene: TRBD1
abundance: few
CDR3aa: CSVGNRGTEAFF
CDR3nt: TGCAGCGTCGGGAACAGGGGCACTGAAGCTTTCTTT

v_gene: TRBV11-2
j_gene: TRBJ2-3
d_gene: .
abundance: many
CDR3aa: CASSHTPRGRADTQYF
CDR3nt: TGTGCCAGCAGCCACACGCCCAGGGGAAGGGCAGATACGCAGTATTTT

v_gene: TRBV15
j_gene: TRBJ1-4
d_gene: .
abundance: many
CDR3aa: CATSREPPPGPTNEKLFF
CDR3nt: TGTGCCACCAGCCGGGAACCCCCGCCGGGACCGACGAATGAAAAACTGTTTTTT

v_gene: TRBV6-2/TRBV6-3
j_gene: TRBJ2-7
d_gene: TRBD2
abundance: few
CDR3aa: CASIGSGSESYEQYF
CDR3nt: TGTGCCAGCATAGGAAGCGGGAGCGAGTCCTACGAGCAGTACTTC

v_gene: TRBV10-3
j_gene: TRBJ2-2
d_gene: TRBD2
abundance: many
CDR3aa: CAISESTASGRTGELFF
CDR3nt: TGTGCCATCAGTGAGTCGACGGCTAGCGGGAGGACCGGGGAGCTGTTTTTT

v_gene: TRBV20-1
j_gene: TRBJ1-5
d_gene: .
abundance: many
CDR3aa: CSAIDKILSLQPQHF
CDR3nt: TGCAGTGCCATAGACAAAATCCTCTCGTTGCAGCCCCAGCATTTT

v_gene: TRBV6-2/TRBV6-3
j_gene: TRBJ2-7
d_gene: .
abundance: many
CDR3aa: CASSYSGASVYSYEQYF
CDR3nt: TGTGCCAGCAGTTACTCGGGGGCTAGCGTATACTCCTACGAGCAGTACTTC

v_gene: TRBV20-1
j_gene: TRBJ1-6
d_gene: .
abundance: many
CDR3aa: CSARRAGPNSPLHF
CDR3nt: TGCAGTGCTAGGAGGGCAGGACCTAATTCACCCCTCCACTTT

v_gene: TRBV24-1
j_gene: TRBJ2-2
d_gene: .
abundance: many
CDR3aa: CATQGGWPKRNPQNTGELFF
CDR3nt: TGTGCCACTCAGGGGGGGTGGCCCAAAAGGAACCCGCAGAACACCGGGGAGCTGTTTTTT

v_gene: TRBV7-3
j_gene: TRBJ2-1
d_gene: TRBD1
abundance: .
CDR3aa: CASSSGTGSDEQFF
CDR3nt: TGTGCCAGCAGTTCCGGGACAGGGTCCGATGAGCAGTTCTTC

v_gene: TRBV3-1
j_gene: TRBJ2-3
d_gene: .
abundance: many
CDR3aa: CASSQVLGRGTGSATQYF
CDR3nt: TGTGCCAGCAGCCAAGTTTTAGGCCGCGGGACGGGGAGCGCCACCCAGTATTTT

v_gene: TRBV5-4
j_gene: TRBJ1-2
d_gene: .
abundance: .
CDR3aa: CASSSRQDLYGYTF
CDR3nt: TGTGCCAGCAGCTCGAGACAGGACCTCTATGGCTACACCTTC

v_gene: TRBV10-3
j_gene: TRBJ2-5
d_gene: .
abundance: many
CDR3aa: CAISESAVQETQYF
CDR3nt: TGTGCCATCAGTGAGTCAGCAGTTCAAGAGACCCAGTACTTC

v_gene: TRBV18
j_gene: TRBJ1-4
d_gene: .
abundance: many
CDR3aa: CASSHTKIPGVTNEKLFF
CDR3nt: TGTGCCAGCTCGCACACCAAAATTCCGGGGGTGACTAATGAAAAACTGTTTTTT

v_gene: TRBV7-3
j_gene: TRBJ2-1
d_gene: .
abundance: many
CDR3aa: CASSLMGARYNEQFF
CDR3nt: TGTGCCAGCAGCTTAATGGGGGCTCGGTACAATGAGCAGTTCTTC

v_gene: TRBV7-6
j_gene: TRBJ1-6
d_gene: .
abundance: .
CDR3aa: CASSFLWGSYNSPLHF
CDR3nt: TGTGCCAGCAGCTTCCTTTGGGGCTCCTATAATTCACCCCTCCACTTT

v_gene: TRBV5-6
j_gene: TRBJ1-1
d_gene: .
abundance: many
CDR3aa: CASSLSGMGTEAFF
CDR3nt: TGTGCCAGCAGCTTGTCAGGGATGGGAACTGAAGCTTTCTTT

v_gene: TRBV20-1
j_gene: TRBJ1-1
d_gene: .
abundance: many
CDR3aa: CSAWSPLGNTEAFF
CDR3nt: TGCAGTGCTTGGTCGCCGTTGGGGAACACTGAAGCTTTCTTT

v_gene: TRBV18
j_gene: TRBJ1-2
d_gene: .
abundance: many
CDR3aa: CASSPPRSYGYTF
CDR3nt: TGTGCCAGCTCACCACCACGTAGCTATGGCTACACCTTC

v_gene: TRBV24-1
j_gene: TRBJ2-1
d_gene: TRBD1
abundance: .
CDR3aa: CATSDTTGTGAFF
CDR3nt: TGTGCCACCAGTGACACTACCGGGACAGGGGCCTTCTTC

v_gene: TRBV7-2
j_gene: TRBJ1-2
d_gene: .
abundance: many
CDR3aa: CASSQYRDFNYGYTF
CDR3nt: TGTGCCAGCAGCCAGTACAGGGACTTTAACTATGGCTACACCTTC

v_gene: TRBV3-1
j_gene: TRBJ1-1
d_gene: .
abundance: many
CDR3aa: CASSSTYRVVPLDTEAFF
CDR3nt: TGTGCCAGCTCCTCCACTTACAGGGTCGTTCCCCTTGACACTGAAGCTTTCTTT

v_gene: TRBV10-3
j_gene: TRBJ1-1
d_gene: TRBD1
abundance: many
CDR3aa: CAISEDKDRLNTEAFF
CDR3nt: TGTGCCATCAGTGAGGACAAGGACAGGCTGAACACTGAAGCTTTCTTT

v_gene: TRBV19
j_gene: TRBJ1-2
d_gene: .
abundance: many
CDR3aa: CASAGSDYGYTF
CDR3nt: TGTGCCAGCGCAGGGTCCGACTATGGCTACACCTTC

v_gene: TRBV7-2
j_gene: TRBJ2-7
d_gene: .
abundance: many
CDR3aa: CASSLGEASTYEQYF
CDR3nt: TGTGCCAGCAGCCTAGGGGAGGCCTCGACCTACGAGCAGTACTTC

v_gene: TRBV6-4
j_gene: TRBJ1-1
d_gene: .
abundance: many
CDR3aa: CASSDSDKATEAFF
CDR3nt: TGTGCCAGCAGTGACTCGGACAAGGCCACTGAAGCTTTCTTT

v_gene: TRBV4-3
j_gene: TRBJ2-3
d_gene: .
abundance: few
CDR3aa: CASSQVRGSTDTQYF
CDR3nt: TGCGCCAGCAGCCAAGTGCGCGGAAGCACAGATACGCAGTATTTT